This TCR beta chain was sequenced during a study of cytomegalovirus exposure and HLA in healthy donors. About the research overall: Inside one of the first data releases sat tens of millions of unique TCRs taken from HLA-typed donors.

The PCR made use of 60 Vbeta and 13 Jbeta primers. The protocol was immunoSEQ multiplex PCR, while the TCRdb copy is restricted to in-frame clones and leaves out a portion. Of about 90,000 clones listed, approximately 65% were seen once; the top ten hold 2.1%. Germline loops: CDR1 LNHNV, CDR2 YYDKDF (reference sequence). The CDR3 has 15 amino acids. V was shortened by 3 bases and J by 0 bases, with 6 bases between the two germline ends. This clone came up a few times. Additional DNA sequences in this sample encode the identical CDR3. Sequencing input: PBMCs. The sequence came from a man between 25 and 39 years old in good health and CMV-seronegative. The genes are TRBV15 and TRBJ2-6; a possible D gene is TRBD1 (5 bases). The CDR3 protein is CATSRDNSGANVLTF. The DNA of the CDR3 is TGTGCCACCAGCAGGGACAACTCTGGGGCCAACGTCCTGACTTTC.